This T cell receptor (beta chain) comes out of a study of blood T cells in healthy people across ages. This clonotype was seen ten or more times. Germline CDR1 reads DFQATT; CDR2 reads SNEGSKA (reference sequence). This CDR3 is 16 amino acids long. V was cut by 0 bases and J by 0 bases, with 13 bases left in between. For the second PCR, which ran for roughly 6 to 11 cycles, a sample-barcoded 5' primer and a J-beta primer mix were used. TCRdb re-called the 5' RACE reads with MiXCR, one entry per CDR3 protein. The data hold under 850,000 distinct CDR3 sequences, with 30% to 45% observed a single time. J is TRBJ2-3 and V is TRBV20-1; D is undetermined. The sample comprised blood. The receptor's source is a man younger than 35 in good health. CDR3 in amino acids: CSARDPGTDSTDTQYF. CDR3 DNA: TGCAGTGCTAGAGATCCTGGTACAGATAGCACAGATACGCAGTATTTT.